Below, one TCR beta chain is given with its context. Its antigen is as yet unknown. The data were obtained in a study of cytomegalovirus exposure and HLA in healthy donors. The study, taken as a whole, reports: According to the study, roughly 160 TCR beta chains were cytomegalovirus-associated. For most TCR beta V segments, an earlier analysis put the productive rate at about 87% or about 30% of the time. Across HLA loci, a later analysis found differing TCR association rates, with DRB1 most and HLA-C fewest. In a later analysis, common viral pathogens appeared linked to several of the most significant clusters.

The germline gives CDR1 MDHEN, CDR2 SYDVKM. With 6 bases removed from V and 2 bases from J, the gap between germline ends came to 12 bases. This CDR3 region has 14 residues. Use of 60 Vbeta and 13 Jbeta primers characterized the PCR. Clones were read by immunoSEQ multiplex PCR, and TCRdb kept only the in-frame ones, dropping some. This table has about 110,000 clones, 65% to 85% appearing once. This clonotype was obtained from a male donor in good health and CMV-seropositive. The sample taken for sequencing was PBMCs. The chain is built from TRBV28 and TRBJ2-3, with D maybe TRBD2 (5 bases). CDR3 in DNA: TGTGCCAGCAGCCAAGCGGAAGCCACAGATACGCAGTATTTT. Translating it yields CASSQAEATDTQYF.